These 21 T cell receptor beta chains share one sample of origin, sequenced in a study of siplizumab effects on memory and regulatory T cells. TCRdb keeps only in-frame clones here, not all; method: immunoSEQ multiplex PCR. This table has roughly 93,000 clones, around 94% appearing once. The source material was non-Treg CD4+ T cells sorted from blood. These receptors were collected from a human donor in good health.

V gene TRBV5-1 combines with J gene TRBJ2-2; unclear D gene. CDR3 length: 14 residues. The V gene's germline CDR1 is SGHRS and CDR2 YFSETQ. V was trimmed by 0 bases and J by 6 bases, leaving 9 bases between them. The CDR3 DNA is TGCGCCAGCAGCTTGGTACCGGAAGCCGGGGAGCTGTTTTTT. It yields the protein CASSLVPEAGELFF.

The chain carries TRBV7-2 and TRBJ2-7; 8 positions agree with TRBD2. Unmatched junction bases numbered 4, after V lost 1 base and J lost 2 bases. The CDR3 has 15 amino acids. Germline loops: CDR1 SGHTA, CDR2 FQGNSA. CDR3 sequence reads: CASSLVGGRTYEQYF. The CDR3 coding sequence is TGTGCCAGCAGCTTAGTAGGCGGGAGGACCTACGAGCAGTACTTC.

The chain has TRBV19 and TRBJ2-1; the match to TRBD2 covers 11 bases. After removal of 3 bases from V and 6 bases from J, the junction contained 10 bases not matched to a gene. The CDR3 runs to 17 residues. Germline lookup yields CDR1 LNHDA and CDR2 SQIVND (reference sequence). CDR3 coding DNA: TGTGCCAGTAGTATTTCCCTAGCGGGAGGACTGTCCAATGAGCAGTTCTTC. Residues: CASSISLAGGLSNEQFF.

This chain links TRBV27 with TRBJ2-7; D perhaps matches TRBD1 (6 bases). The germline gives CDR1 MNHEY, CDR2 SMNVEV (reference sequence). The CDR3 length is 16 residues. V was shortened by 3 bases and J by 1 base, with 16 bases between the two germline ends. CDR3 sequence: CASSFYGRQASYEQYF. The CDR3 DNA reads as TGTGCCAGCAGTTTCTATGGGAGACAGGCGTCCTACGAGCAGTACTTC.

V usage is TRBV5-6 and J usage is TRBJ2-3; TRBD2 matches at 14 bases. Per germline, CDR1 SGHDT and CDR2 YYEEEE. The CDR3 contains 16 residues. J gave up 3 bases and V 4 bases, and 4 bases lay outside the gene matches. The CDR3 DNA reads as TGTGCCAGCAGCCCGGGACTAGCGGGAGTGACAGATACGCAGTATTTT. Translated, it gives CASSPGLAGVTDTQYF. The variable domain in full, with the rest retrieved from reference TRBV5-6 and TRBJ2-3, is DAGVTQSPTHLIKTRGQQVTLRCSPKSGHDTVSWYQQALGQGPQFIFQYYEEEERQRGNFPDRFSGHQFPNYSSELNVNALLLGDSALYLCASSPGLAGVTDTQYFGPGTRLTVL.

The V gene is TRBV28, the J gene TRBJ2-7; 10 nucleotides line up with TRBD1. The CDR3 runs to 16 residues. V dropped 5 bases and J dropped 6; count of bases not matched to a gene: 13. CDR1 is MDHEN and CDR2 is SYDVKM in the germline V gene. The CDR3 protein is CASSHRVGTGVGEQYF. CDR3 nucleotide sequence: TGTGCCAGCAGTCACCGGGTGGGGACAGGGGTTGGCGAGCAGTACTTC.

This chain uses TRBV28 with TRBJ2-5; D perhaps matches TRBD1 (6 bases). The CDR3 totals 12 residues. V was trimmed by 5 bases and J by 6 bases, leaving 10 bases between them. The germline V gene encodes CDR1 MDHEN and CDR2 SYDVKM. This CDR3 reads CASSGTPQTQYF. The CDR3 coding sequence is TGTGCCAGCAGTGGGACACCCCAGACCCAGTACTTC.

Worth noting for this clone: Germline is not matched at one junction end, which may reflect a read error. This chain uses TRBV7-8 with TRBJ2-2; 9 bases agree with TRBD2. The CDR3 loop spans 16 amino acids. The germline V gene encodes CDR1 SGHVS and CDR2 FQNEAQ. DNA of the CDR3: TGTGCCAGCAGCTTAAGCGGGGGGCTGAACATCGGGGAGCTGTTTTTT. It yields the protein CASSLSGGLNIGELFF.

This clone has a single count. The J gene is TRBJ2-5, the V gene TRBV10-2; D could derive from TRBD1 or TRBD2 (6 bases each). The CDR3 spans 11 residues. Germline V CDR1 and CDR2: WSHSY, SAAADI. V was cut by 8 bases and J by 5 bases, with 9 bases left in between. CDR3 in DNA: TGCGCCAGCGGAGGGGGGGAGACCCAGTACTTC. The encoded protein is CASGGGETQYF.

In this sample, this clone turned up once. The rearrangement uses TRBV9 and TRBJ1-1; 8 bases line up with TRBD1. The germline V gene encodes CDR1 SGDLS and CDR2 YYNGEE. The CDR3 is 17 amino acids. V dropped 4 bases and J dropped 2; count of bases not matched to a gene: 13. DNA for the CDR3: TGTGCCAGCAGCCCCTCCCCAGACAGGGGATTCAACACTGAAGCTTTCTTT. The encoded protein is CASSPSPDRGFNTEAFF.

The chain is built from TRBV6-4 and TRBJ2-2; D possibly corresponds to TRBD2 (6 bases). This CDR3 region has 14 residues. CDR1 is MRHNA, CDR2 SNTAGT, per germline. Trimming removed 5 bases at V and 7 bases at J, with 14 bases between. The CDR3 loop reads CASSRTGDLGELFF. The DNA of the CDR3 is TGTGCCAGCAGTAGGACGGGAGATCTCGGGGAGCTGTTTTTT.

V and J are TRBV5-1 and TRBJ1-3; D unresolved. This CDR3 has 15 amino acids. V lost 0 bases to trimming and J lost 3 bases, with 10 bases between them. Germline V gene data show CDR1 as SGHRS and CDR2 as YFSETQ. This chain's CDR3 is CASSLVSGGGNTIYF. CDR3 in DNA: TGCGCCAGCAGCTTGGTTAGCGGCGGTGGAAACACCATATATTTT.

The rearrangement joins TRBV25-1 to TRBJ2-2; no firm D call. CDR1 MGHDK and CDR2 SYGVNS come from the germline V gene. V was shortened by 1 base and J by 4 bases, with 4 bases between the two germline ends. This CDR3 has 13 amino acids. CDR3 sequence reads: CASSESFTGELFF. DNA for the CDR3: TGTGCCAGCAGTGAATCCTTCACCGGGGAGCTGTTTTTT.

The rearrangement uses TRBV2 and TRBJ1-1, with a possible D match to TRBD1 (6 bases). Looked up from germline, CDR1 is SNHLY and CDR2 is FYNNEI. Trimming left V 5 bases short and J 8 bases short, with 21 bases between. The CDR3 has 15 residues. CDR3 nucleotides: TGTGCCAGCAGTCTATTAAGTGGGGGCGACGGGGAAGCTTTCTTT. It codes for CASSLLSGGDGEAFF.

The rearrangement uses TRBV7-6 and TRBJ2-2; either TRBD1 or TRBD2 may supply D (6 bases each). Trimming shortened V by 6 bases and J by 13 bases, and 12 bases separated the two germline ends. Germline V gives CDR1 SGHVS, CDR2 FNYEAQ. There are 11 residues in the CDR3. The CDR3 is CASRSRGLLFF. DNA of the CDR3: TGTGCCAGCAGGTCCCGGGGGCTGCTGTTTTTT. Full variable domain (outside the CDR3, taken from reference TRBV7-6 and TRBJ2-2): GAGVSQSPRYKVTKRGQDVALRCDPISGHVSLYWYRQALGQGPEFLTYFNYEAQQDKSGLPNDRFSAERPEGSISTLTIQRTEQRDSAMYRCASRSRGLLFFGEGSRLTVL.

The V and J genes are TRBV27 and TRBJ2-3; TRBD2 matches 8 bases. Germline V gene lookup returns CDR1 MNHEY and CDR2 SMNVEV (reference sequence). CDR3 length: 16 amino acids. With 4 bases clipped from V and 1 base from J, the junction kept 7 bases outside the gene matches. CDR3 sequence reads: CASSSQGSGGTDTQYF. In DNA form, the CDR3 reads TGTGCCAGCAGTTCACAAGGTAGCGGGGGCACAGATACGCAGTATTTT.

This clone was observed once. The chain has TRBV7-3 and TRBJ2-2; D is undetermined. V lost 1 base and J 1 base, leaving 10 bases between the germline ends. The CDR3 runs to 16 residues. In germline, CDR1 is SGHTA, CDR2 FQGTGA. CDR3 coding DNA: TGTGCCAGCAGCTTAAATGGCGGCGGGAACACCGGGGAGCTGTTTTTT. Translated, it gives CASSLNGGGNTGELFF. The full variable domain, its missing parts supplied by reference TRBV7-3 and TRBJ2-2, is GAGVSQTPSNKVTEKGKYVELRCDPISGHTALYWYRQSLGQGPEFLIYFQGTGAADDSGLPNDRFFAVRPEGSVSTLKIQRTERGDSAVYLCASSLNGGGNTGELFFGEGSRLTVL.

The chain joins TRBV28 to TRBJ2-3; the match to TRBD2 covers 14 bases. Germline V gives CDR1 MDHEN, CDR2 SYDVKM. The CDR3 is made up of 19 amino acids. With V trimmed by 1 base and J by 4 bases, 10 bases remained unmatched. The CDR3 protein is CASSLFLTSGRAIADTQYF. CDR3 coding DNA: TGTGCCAGCAGTTTATTTTTGACTAGCGGGAGGGCCATCGCAGATACGCAGTATTTT.

This clone was observed a handful of times. The chain has TRBV4-1 and TRBJ2-1, with TRBD2 matching 10 bases. This CDR3 has 17 residues. Germline V gene lookup returns CDR1 MGHRA and CDR2 YSYEKL. V trimming: 3 bases; J trimming: 0 bases; junction bases outside the gene matches: 5. CDR3 region: CASSHFSGRYSYNEQFF. The CDR3 DNA reads as TGCGCCAGCAGCCATTTTAGCGGGAGGTACTCCTACAATGAGCAGTTCTTC.

CDR3 amino acids: CASNTVQETQYF. CDR3 DNA sequence: TGTGCCAGTAATACAGTGCAAGAGACCCAGTACTTC. The chain recombines TRBV28 with TRBJ2-5; the D is unclear. The CDR3 extends over 12 amino acids. Germline CDR1 and CDR2: MDHEN and SYDVKM. The V end lost 9 bases, the J end lost 2 bases, and 10 bases lay between the germline ends.

The chain uses TRBV6-5 and TRBJ1-5; TRBD1 might be the D (6 bases). V was trimmed by 2 bases and J by 1 base, leaving 6 bases between them. There are 14 residues in the CDR3. From germline, CDR1 is MNHEY and CDR2 SVGAGI. The CDR3 DNA reads TGTGCCAGCAGTTACGACAGGAGCAATCAGCCCCAGCATTTT. Translation: CASSYDRSNQPQHF.